The present T cell receptor (beta chain) was sequenced within a study of T cell responses to AZD1222 COVID-19 vaccine. The V end lost 6 bases, the J end lost 5 bases, and 17 bases lay between the germline ends. The CDR3 has 15 residues. Germline V gene sequence: CDR1 MNHEY, CDR2 SVGAGI. Regarding this clone: Its antigen is not known.

The protocol was immunoSEQ multiplex PCR, while the TCRdb copy is restricted to in-frame clones and leaves out a portion. This repertoire shows 120,000 or so clones, roughly 92% found once; its top ten account for over 2%. Findings of the study overall: Once two AZD1222 doses were given, Spike-specific TCR breadth and depth went up. CD4 TCRs linked to vaccination spanned spike, dominating at 160-218 and 743-854. Reportedly, nearly half of unique spike TCRs recognized epitopes outside B.1.351/B.1.1.7 mutations.

Second doses that came at about 4 or about 12 weeks were put together. This receptor was taken from an adult who received the AZD1222 COVID-19 vaccine. The chain recombines TRBV6-5 with TRBJ2-1, with D perhaps matching TRBD2 (6 bases). Sequenced here: peripheral blood, sampled 28 days after the second AZD1222 dose. In nucleotides, the CDR3 is TGTGCCAGCAGCCGAAACTCGGGACTCAACAATGAGCAGTTCTTC. This codes for CASSRNSGLNNEQFF.